This T cell receptor beta chain was documented in a study of blood T cell repertoires in COVID-19. This table comes from immunoSEQ multiplex PCR, and its TCRdb copy is limited to in-frame clones, with some not included. The sample has about 360,000 clones, around 82% seen once; the top ten hold just under 3%. This CDR3 region has 15 residues. The V gene's germline CDR1 is SGHRS and CDR2 YFSETQ. Trimming left V 0 bases short and J 5 bases short, with 14 bases between. This clone has more than one count but fewer than ten. The sequenced sample was peripheral blood. This receptor was obtained from a man under 40 with active or convalescent COVID-19. The rearrangement links TRBV5-1 to TRBJ1-2; TRBD1 might be the D (6 bases). The CDR3 is CASSLGGGPSYGYTF. The CDR3 DNA reads as TGCGCCAGCAGCTTGGGAGGGGGTCCATCTTATGGCTACACCTTC. Supplemented by reference TRBV5-1 and TRBJ1-2, the full variable domain reads KAGVTQTPRYLIKTRGQQVTLSCSPISGHRSVSWYQQTPGQGLQFLFEYFSETQRNKGNFPGRFSGRQFSNSRSEMNVSTLELGDSALYLCASSLGGGPSYGYTFGSGTRLTVV.